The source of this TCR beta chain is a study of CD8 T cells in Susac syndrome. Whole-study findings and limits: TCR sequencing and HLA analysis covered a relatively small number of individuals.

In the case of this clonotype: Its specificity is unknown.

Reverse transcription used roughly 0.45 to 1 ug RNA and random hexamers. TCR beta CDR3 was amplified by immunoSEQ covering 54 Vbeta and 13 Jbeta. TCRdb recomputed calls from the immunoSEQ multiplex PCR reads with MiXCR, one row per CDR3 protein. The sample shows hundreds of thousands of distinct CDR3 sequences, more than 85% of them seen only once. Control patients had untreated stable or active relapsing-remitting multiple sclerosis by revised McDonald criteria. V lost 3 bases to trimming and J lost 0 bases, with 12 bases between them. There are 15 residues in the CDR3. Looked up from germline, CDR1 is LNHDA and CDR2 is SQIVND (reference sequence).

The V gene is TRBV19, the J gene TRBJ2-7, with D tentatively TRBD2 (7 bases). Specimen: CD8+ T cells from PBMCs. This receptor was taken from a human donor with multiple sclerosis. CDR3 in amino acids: CASSMAGASSYEQYF. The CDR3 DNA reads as TGTGCCAGTAGTATGGCGGGGGCCAGCTCCTACGAGCAGTACTTC.